These 24 T cell receptor beta chains originate from one sample sequenced in a study of shared clonotypes between healthy human individuals (dated by TCRdb to 2019 to 2021). Libraries were prepared through the immunoSEQ multiplex PCR assay. TCRdb obtained this table from immuneACCESS and retained in-frame rearrangements with V and J assigned. These tables miss some clones; where compared with another copy, unresolved V genes account for less than half of the shortfall, and the remainder is unexplained. The sample has hundreds of thousands of clones on record, around 97% of them singletons. Of the sample, 0.055% to 0.07% falls within the top ten clones. Material: naive CD4+ T cells sorted from blood. The cell subset or site label for this specimen denotes: CD45RA+ positively selected. All receptors come from a woman in her twenties or thirties in good health.

Note on this clone: Other DNA sequences in this specimen translate into the identical CDR3. This chain uses TRBV6-5 with TRBJ2-7; D possibly corresponds to TRBD1 (6 bases). V lost 8 bases to trimming and J lost 2 bases, with 7 bases between them. The CDR3 runs 11 residues. Germline loops: CDR1 MNHEY, CDR2 SVGAGI. The CDR3 DNA sequence: TGTGCCAGCCAGGGGCCCTACGAGCAGTACTTC. Translating it yields CASQGPYEQYF.

The chain uses TRBV2 and TRBJ1-5, with a tentative D call TRBD1 (5 bases). Germline values: CDR1 SNHLY, CDR2 FYNNEI. The CDR3 is 17 amino acids. V dropped 8 bases and J dropped 3 bases, with 23 bases sitting between them. This CDR3 is CASHPGLRDGFNQPQHF. DNA for the CDR3: TGTGCCAGCCACCCGGGGCTCCGGGACGGCTTCAATCAGCCCCAGCATTTT.

The chain employs TRBV18 and TRBJ1-2, with D perhaps TRBD1 (6 bases). CDR3 length: 15 amino acids. The V end lost 5 bases, the J end lost 5 bases, and 18 bases lay between the germline ends. In germline, CDR1 is KGHSH, CDR2 LQKENI. The CDR3 bases are TGTGCCAGCTCATTAGCCGGGACACTCGTATATGGCTACACCTTC. This codes for CASSLAGTLVYGYTF.

The chain joins TRBV2 to TRBJ2-3; no firm D call. Germline V gene sequence: CDR1 SNHLY, CDR2 FYNNEI. V lost 7 bases and J lost 7, with 15 bases in between. The CDR3 has 13 residues. The CDR3 DNA reads TGTGCCAGCAATCACGAGACAAAGAATACGCAGTATTTT. Its protein is CASNHETKNTQYF.

The chain employs TRBV4-1 and TRBJ2-1, with 8 bases that match TRBD2. Germline V gives CDR1 MGHRA, CDR2 YSYEKL. V lost 1 base and J lost 7; bases outside the gene matches: 9. The CDR3 loop spans 16 amino acids. CDR3 residues: CASSQGNPAGVNEQFF. The CDR3 nucleotides are TGCGCCAGCAGCCAAGGAAACCCAGCGGGAGTAAATGAGCAGTTCTTC.

The chain employs TRBV7-9 and TRBJ2-5, with D possibly being TRBD1 (5 bases). The V gene's germline CDR1 is SEHNR and CDR2 FQNEAQ (reference sequence). Trimming left V 2 bases short and J 5 bases short, with 12 bases between. The CDR3 consists of 14 residues. The CDR3 coding sequence is TGTGCCAGCAGCTTAACGGCAGGGTCTGAGACCCAGTACTTC. Translated, it gives CASSLTAGSETQYF.

CDR3 sequence (DNA): TGCGCCAGCACAATGACAGGGGGCCACGAGCAGTACTTC. It encodes CASTMTGGHEQYF. The chain combines TRBV5-1 with TRBJ2-7, with TRBD1 matching 10 bases. Germline V gene data show CDR1 as SGHRS and CDR2 as YFSETQ. The CDR3 loop spans 13 amino acids. Losses at the gene ends were 6 bases for V and 5 bases for J; bases not matched to a gene: 5.

The CDR3 nucleotides read TGCGCCAGCAGATCCGGACTAGCGCGAGTTGGGGAGCAGTACTTC. The encoded protein is CASRSGLARVGEQYF. The chain employs TRBV5-1 and TRBJ2-7; 9 bases are a match to TRBD2. The CDR3 loop spans 15 amino acids. CDR1 and CDR2 (germline): SGHRS, YFSETQ. Germline trimming cut 5 bases from V and 7 bases from J; bases unmatched to any gene: 13.

In the case of this clone: Different DNA sequences within this sample yield the same CDR3. The chain uses TRBV19 and TRBJ1-1; possibly TRBD1 for D (5 bases). CDR3 size: 13 residues. From germline, CDR1 is LNHDA and CDR2 SQIVND (reference sequence). Deletions cut 3 bases from V and 1 base from J, with 6 bases between. CDR3 loop: CASSIDRNTEAFF. The CDR3 DNA reads TGTGCCAGTAGTATCGACAGGAACACTGAAGCTTTCTTT.

V is TRBV27 and J is TRBJ1-5, with D maybe TRBD1 (5 bases). The length of the CDR3 is 13 residues. Germline V gene data show CDR1 as MNHEY and CDR2 as SMNVEV (reference sequence). Trimming took off 5 bases at V and 5 bases at J, with 10 bases between the two ends. In nucleotides, the CDR3 is TGTGCCAGCAGTGGGGTCAGGGATCAGCCCCAGCATTTT. The encoded protein is CASSGVRDQPQHF.

In DNA, the CDR3 is TGTGCCAGCAGTTACGGGCTAGGGATGAGCACAGATACGCAGTATTTT. Translated: CASSYGLGMSTDTQYF. The V gene is TRBV6-5, the J gene TRBJ2-3, with no clear D. This CDR3 has 16 amino acids. Germline loops: CDR1 MNHEY, CDR2 SVGAGI. Trimming left V 2 bases short and J 0 bases short, with 12 bases between.

This chain joins TRBV27 and TRBJ1-2, with 10 positions matching TRBD1. Germline assignment: CDR1 MNHEY and CDR2 SMNVEV (reference sequence). With V trimmed by 5 bases and J by 4 bases, 19 bases remained unmatched. There are 19 residues in the CDR3. The CDR3 nucleotides are TGTGCCAGCAGTCCACAAATTGGCGGGACAGGGGCTAGTAGCTATGGCTACACCTTC. Residues: CASSPQIGGTGASSYGYTF.

The chain combines TRBV11-2 with TRBJ2-7; D call uncertain. Looked up from germline, CDR1 is SGHAT and CDR2 is FQNNGV. CDR3 length equals 13 residues. V dropped 3 bases and J dropped 6 bases, with 12 bases sitting between them. The CDR3 spells CASSFLVAGEQYF. For the CDR3, the DNA is TGTGCCAGCAGCTTTCTAGTCGCCGGCGAGCAGTACTTC.

The chain is built from TRBV4-2 and TRBJ2-1; 7 bases agree with TRBD2. Losses at the gene ends were 4 bases for V and 4 bases for J; bases not matched to a gene: 7. Germline-derived CDR1 and CDR2 are LGHNA and YNFKEQ. The CDR3 consists of 15 residues. The CDR3 DNA reads as TGTGCCAGCAGCCGCAAGTGGGAGGGTTACAATGAGCAGTTCTTC. Protein sequence: CASSRKWEGYNEQFF.

The rearrangement links TRBV19 to TRBJ2-5; TRBD1 matches 7 bases. CDR3 length equals 15 residues. V trimming: 5 bases; J trimming: 7 bases; junction bases outside the gene matches: 13. Germline CDR1 reads LNHDA; CDR2 reads SQIVND (reference sequence). The CDR3 bases are TGTGCCAGTAGTCGGTTGGGACAGCCCCAGGGGACCCAGTACTTC. This translates into CASSRLGQPQGTQYF.

The J gene is TRBJ2-5, the V gene TRBV2; weak D call: TRBD2 (6 bases). The germline CDR1 and CDR2 sequences are SNHLY and FYNNEI. The CDR3 spans 14 residues. Trimming removed 4 bases at V and 6 bases at J, with 15 bases between. In nucleotides, the CDR3 is TGTGCCAGCAGTGTGGAAGCGGGTAGGCAGACCCAGTACTTC. Encoded protein: CASSVEAGRQTQYF. Together with reference TRBV2 and TRBJ2-5, the CDR3 gives the full variable domain: EPEVTQTPSHQVTQMGQEVILRCVPISNHLYFYWYRQILGQKVEFLVSFYNNEISEKSEIFDDQFSVERPDGSNFTLKIRSTKLEDSAMYFCASSVEAGRQTQYFGPGTRLLVL.

The chain couples TRBV7-8 to TRBJ2-5; 9 bases are shared with TRBD1. Gene TRBJ2-7 matches the end of the DNA better, so the J call may be wrong. The length of the CDR3 is 18 residues. Germline V lookup: CDR1 SGHVS, CDR2 FQNEAQ. The chain's CDR3 is CASSVSSRGTGRPYEQYF. CDR3 DNA sequence: TGTGCCAGCAGCGTATCATCAAGGGGGACAGGGAGACCCTACGAGCAGTACTTC.

The V gene is TRBV28, the J gene TRBJ2-6; D is tentatively TRBD1 or TRBD2 (5 bases each). Germline loops: CDR1 MDHEN, CDR2 SYDVKM. This CDR3 has 15 amino acids. Deletions cut 6 bases from V and 3 bases from J, with 12 bases between. DNA of the CDR3: TGTGCCAGCAGGTTAGAGGGGCATGGGGCCAACGTCCTGACTTTC. Protein sequence: CASRLEGHGANVLTF.

This sequence joins TRBV19 and TRBJ1-1; D not certain. Germline V gene data show CDR1 as LNHDA and CDR2 as SQIVND (reference sequence). V gave up 5 bases and J gave up 5 bases, with 15 bases separating them. There are 14 residues in the CDR3. CDR3 region: CASSEGTRYTEAFF. CDR3 nucleotides: TGTGCCAGTAGTGAGGGAACGAGATATACTGAAGCTTTCTTT.

This chain connects TRBV13 to TRBJ2-1; possibly TRBD2 for D (6 bases). V lost 5 bases and J 0 bases, leaving 11 bases between the germline ends. The CDR3 runs to 15 residues. CDR1 is PRHDT and CDR2 is FYEKMQ in the germline V gene (reference sequence). The CDR3 loop is CASSLGGGSYNEQFF. The CDR3 region has the DNA TGTGCCAGCAGCCTGGGAGGCGGCTCCTACAATGAGCAGTTCTTC.

This chain's CDR3 is CASSQDRSSTDTQYF. CDR3 coding DNA: TGTGCCAGCAGCCAAGACAGATCTAGCACAGATACGCAGTATTTT. The J gene is TRBJ2-3, the V gene TRBV27, with a weak D call TRBD1 (5 bases). V was trimmed by 6 bases and J by 0 bases, leaving 13 bases between them. This CDR3 spans 15 amino acids. Germline loops: CDR1 MNHEY, CDR2 SMNVEV (reference sequence).

DNA of the CDR3: TGCGCCAGCAGCCCAGGGACAGGGCCCACCGGGGAGCTGTTTTTT. Its translation: CASSPGTGPTGELFF. The chain employs TRBV5-1 and TRBJ2-2; 9 bases are shared with TRBD1. V lost 4 bases and J lost 4; bases outside the gene matches: 5. This CDR3 spans 15 amino acids. Germline lookup yields CDR1 SGHRS and CDR2 YFSETQ.

Here the CDR3 reads CASRYRGGVKAFF. The CDR3 DNA reads TGTGCCAGCAGGTACAGGGGGGGTGTTAAAGCTTTCTTT. The chain is built from TRBV28 and TRBJ1-1; 8 bases agree with TRBD1. Germline CDR1 is MDHEN and CDR2 is SYDVKM. V trimming: 6 bases; J trimming: 9 bases; junction bases outside the gene matches: 9. The CDR3 is made up of 13 amino acids.

This rearrangement joins TRBV6-5 to TRBJ2-1; 8 nucleotides agree with TRBD2. CDR1 and CDR2 from the germline V gene are MNHEY and SVGAGI. There are 15 residues in the CDR3. V lost 3 bases, J lost 7 bases, and 8 bases stayed unmatched. The CDR3 spells CASSYRTSLGNEQFF. The CDR3 coding sequence is TGTGCCAGCAGTTATCGGACTAGCCTGGGTAATGAGCAGTTCTTC.